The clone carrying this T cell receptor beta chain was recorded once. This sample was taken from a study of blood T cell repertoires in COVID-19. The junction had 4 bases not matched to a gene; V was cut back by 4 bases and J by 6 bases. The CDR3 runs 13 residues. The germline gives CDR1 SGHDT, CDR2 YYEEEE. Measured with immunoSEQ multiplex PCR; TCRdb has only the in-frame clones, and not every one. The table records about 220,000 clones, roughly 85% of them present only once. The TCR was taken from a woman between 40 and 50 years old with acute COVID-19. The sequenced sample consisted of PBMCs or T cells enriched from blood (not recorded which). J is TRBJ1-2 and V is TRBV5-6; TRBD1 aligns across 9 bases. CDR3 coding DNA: TGTGCCAGCAGCCTCACAGGGGGCGATGGCTACACCTTC. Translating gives CASSLTGGDGYTF.